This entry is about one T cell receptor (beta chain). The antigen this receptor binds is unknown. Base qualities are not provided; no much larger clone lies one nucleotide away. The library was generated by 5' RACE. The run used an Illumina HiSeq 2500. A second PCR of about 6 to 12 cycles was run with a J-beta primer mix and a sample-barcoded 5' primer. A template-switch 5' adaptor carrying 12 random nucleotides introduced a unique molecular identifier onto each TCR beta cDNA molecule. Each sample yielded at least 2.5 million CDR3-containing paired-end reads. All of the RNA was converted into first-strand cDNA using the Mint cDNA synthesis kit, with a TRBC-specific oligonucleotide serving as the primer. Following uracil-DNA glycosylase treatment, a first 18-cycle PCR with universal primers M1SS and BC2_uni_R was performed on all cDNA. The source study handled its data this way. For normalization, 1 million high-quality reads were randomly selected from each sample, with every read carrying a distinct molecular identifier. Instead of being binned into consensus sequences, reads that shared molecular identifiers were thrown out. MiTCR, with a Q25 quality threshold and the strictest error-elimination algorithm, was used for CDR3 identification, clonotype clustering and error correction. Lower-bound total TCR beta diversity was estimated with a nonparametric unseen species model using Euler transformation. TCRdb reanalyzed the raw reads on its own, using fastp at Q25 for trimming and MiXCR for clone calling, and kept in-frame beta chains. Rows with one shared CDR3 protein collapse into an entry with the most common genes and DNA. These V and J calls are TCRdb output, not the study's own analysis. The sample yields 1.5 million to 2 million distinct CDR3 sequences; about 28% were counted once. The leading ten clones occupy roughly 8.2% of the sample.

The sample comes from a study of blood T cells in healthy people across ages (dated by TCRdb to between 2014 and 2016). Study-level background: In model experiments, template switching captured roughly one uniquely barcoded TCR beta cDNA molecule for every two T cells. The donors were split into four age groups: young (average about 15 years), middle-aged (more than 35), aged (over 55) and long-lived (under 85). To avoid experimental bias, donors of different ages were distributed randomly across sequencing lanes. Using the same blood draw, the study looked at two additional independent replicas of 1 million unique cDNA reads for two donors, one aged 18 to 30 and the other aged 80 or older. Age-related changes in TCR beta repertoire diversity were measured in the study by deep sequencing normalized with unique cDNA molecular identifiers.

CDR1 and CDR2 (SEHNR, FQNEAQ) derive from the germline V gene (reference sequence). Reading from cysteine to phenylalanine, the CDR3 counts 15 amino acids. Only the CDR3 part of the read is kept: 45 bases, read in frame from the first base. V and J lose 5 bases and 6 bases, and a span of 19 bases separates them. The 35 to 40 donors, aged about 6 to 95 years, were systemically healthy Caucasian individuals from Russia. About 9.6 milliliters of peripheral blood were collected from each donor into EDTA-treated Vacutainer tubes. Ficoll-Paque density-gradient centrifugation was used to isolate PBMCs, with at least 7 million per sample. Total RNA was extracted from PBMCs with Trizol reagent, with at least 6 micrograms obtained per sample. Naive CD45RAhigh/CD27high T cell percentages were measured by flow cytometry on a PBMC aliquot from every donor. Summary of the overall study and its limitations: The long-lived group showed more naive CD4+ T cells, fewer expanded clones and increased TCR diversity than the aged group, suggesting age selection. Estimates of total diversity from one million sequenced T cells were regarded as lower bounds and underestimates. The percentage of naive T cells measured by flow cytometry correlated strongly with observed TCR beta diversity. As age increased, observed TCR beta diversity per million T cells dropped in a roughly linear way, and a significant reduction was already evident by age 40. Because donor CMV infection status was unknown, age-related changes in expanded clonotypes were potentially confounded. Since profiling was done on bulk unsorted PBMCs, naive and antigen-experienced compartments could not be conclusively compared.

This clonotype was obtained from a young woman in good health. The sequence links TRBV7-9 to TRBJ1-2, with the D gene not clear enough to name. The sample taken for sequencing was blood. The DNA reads TGTGCCAGCAGCCCGGCAGGACGACGGTTTCATGGCTACACCTTC. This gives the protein CASSPAGRRFHGYTF.